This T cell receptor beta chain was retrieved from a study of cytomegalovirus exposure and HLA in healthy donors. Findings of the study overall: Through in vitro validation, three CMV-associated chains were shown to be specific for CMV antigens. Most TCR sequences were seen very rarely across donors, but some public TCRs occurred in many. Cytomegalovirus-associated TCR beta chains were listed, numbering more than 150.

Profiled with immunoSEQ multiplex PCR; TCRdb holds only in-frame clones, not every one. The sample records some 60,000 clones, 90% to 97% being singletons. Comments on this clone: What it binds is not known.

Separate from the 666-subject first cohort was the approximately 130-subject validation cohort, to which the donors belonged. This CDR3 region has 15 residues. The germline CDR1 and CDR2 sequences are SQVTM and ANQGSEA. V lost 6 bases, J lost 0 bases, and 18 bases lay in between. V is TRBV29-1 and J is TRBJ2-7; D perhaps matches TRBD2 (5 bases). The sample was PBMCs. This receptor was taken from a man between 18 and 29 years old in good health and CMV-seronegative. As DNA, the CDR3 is TGCAGCGTCCAACCTCTAGCAGATAGCTCCTACGAGCAGTACTTC. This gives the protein CSVQPLADSSYEQYF.